This paragraph covers one T cell receptor (beta chain) sequence. No antigen is known for it. This PCR relied on a set of 60 Vbeta primers and 13 Jbeta primers. Assay: immunoSEQ multiplex PCR; the TCRdb copy retains only in-frame clones and omits some. The sample includes approximately 98,000 clones, 75% to 85% of them seen just once. This sample is part of a study of cytomegalovirus exposure and HLA in healthy donors. Across the whole study: There were around 390 genotyped donors. Of these, roughly 80% fell in the genetic ancestry cluster associated with self-reported Caucasian donors. Overall study results and limits: In an earlier analysis, in under 700 donors, most V segments appeared productive either ~90% or ~30% of the time. Later work associated 16,951 TCR beta sequences with HLA alleles at 0.05 false discovery rate.

Germline V gives CDR1 MNHEY, CDR2 SMNVEV (reference sequence). This CDR3 is built from 14 residues. V shed 6 bases and J shed 4 bases, with 16 bases lying between them. The sequenced sample consisted of PBMCs. The V and J genes are TRBV27 and TRBJ2-7; a possible D gene is TRBD1 (6 bases). The receptor was isolated from a man between 18 and 35 years old in good health and CMV-seropositive. The CDR3 is CASSRGQVPYEQYF. Here the CDR3 DNA reads TGTGCCAGCAGCAGGGGACAAGTACCATACGAGCAGTACTTC.